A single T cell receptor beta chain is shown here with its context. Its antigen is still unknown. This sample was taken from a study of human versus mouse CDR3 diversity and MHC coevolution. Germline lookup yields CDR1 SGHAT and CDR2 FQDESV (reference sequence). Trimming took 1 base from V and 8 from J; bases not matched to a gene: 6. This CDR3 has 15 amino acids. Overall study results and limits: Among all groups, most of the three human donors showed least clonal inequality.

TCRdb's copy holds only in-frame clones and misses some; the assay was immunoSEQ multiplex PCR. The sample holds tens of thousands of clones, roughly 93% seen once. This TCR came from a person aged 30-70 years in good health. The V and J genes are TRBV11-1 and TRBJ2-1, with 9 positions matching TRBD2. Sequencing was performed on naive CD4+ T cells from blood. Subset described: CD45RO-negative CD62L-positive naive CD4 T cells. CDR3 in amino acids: CASSLEAGGPYEQFF. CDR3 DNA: TGTGCCAGCAGCTTAGAGGCGGGAGGGCCATATGAGCAGTTCTTC.